Listed below are T cell receptor beta chains from one sample, sequenced in a study of blood T cell repertoires in COVID-19. Generated by immunoSEQ multiplex PCR, the TCRdb table keeps only in-frame clones and is missing some. The table has about 210,000 clones, about 79% seen once. Material for sequencing was peripheral blood. All receptors derive from a man aged 35-49 years who had recovered from COVID-19. CDR3s include the opening cysteine and the closing phenylalanine or tryptophan. Fields, in order: V gene, D gene, clone size, J gene, CDR3 protein, CDR3 DNA. The D gene is left open where the match is weak. Where a row states a size, it is once, few, many or the class of an expanded clone; other rows omit it.

TRBV20-1	TRBD1	.	TRBJ1-1	CSATQQGRAFF	TGCAGTGCTACCCAACAGGGGCGGGCTTTCTTT
TRBV5-1	.	.	TRBJ2-2	CASSGGTAETGELFF	TGCGCCAGCAGCGGAGGGACAGCCGAGACCGGGGAGCTGTTTTTT
TRBV4-3	.	once	TRBJ2-5	CASSQVLSETQYF	TGCGCCAGCAGCCAAGTACTTTCAGAGACCCAGTACTTC
TRBV10-1	.	.	TRBJ1-1	CASSISPSFGRANTEAFF	TGCGCCAGCAGTATCAGCCCATCATTCGGGCGGGCGAACACTGAAGCTTTCTTT
TRBV9	TRBD1	once	TRBJ2-7	CASSVDTGGPYEQYF	TGTGCCAGCAGCGTAGACACAGGGGGCCCCTACGAGCAGTACTTC
TRBV9	TRBD2	.	TRBJ2-1	CASSATSGPSGEQFF	TGTGCCAGCAGCGCAACTAGCGGCCCGAGCGGTGAGCAGTTCTTC
TRBV24-1	.	.	TRBJ2-7	CATSDLQDNLSYEQYF	TGTGCCACCAGTGATTTGCAGGACAATTTGAGCTACGAGCAGTACTTC
TRBV10-3	TRBD2	.	TRBJ2-5	CAIRAGGQETQYF	TGTGCCATCCGTGCCGGGGGGCAAGAGACCCAGTACTTC
TRBV7-2	.	.	TRBJ2-3	CASSFQRSTDTQYF	TGTGCCAGCAGCTTTCAGCGAAGCACAGATACGCAGTATTTT
TRBV6-5	.	.	TRBJ2-7	CASSRGTYYEQYF	TGTGCCAGCAGTCGGGGTACATACTACGAGCAGTACTTC
TRBV5-1	.	.	TRBJ2-1	CASSLDGNEQFF	TGCGCCAGCAGCTTGGACGGGAATGAGCAGTTCTTC
TRBV30	TRBD2	.	TRBJ2-1	CAWSSSGRAVEQFF	TGTGCCTGGAGTTCGAGCGGGAGGGCCGTTGAGCAGTTCTTC
TRBV5-1	TRBD2	.	TRBJ2-5	CASSRGGRRETQYF	TGCGCCAGCAGCCGCGGGGGTAGGCGGGAGACCCAGTACTTC
TRBV29-1	.	.	TRBJ1-2	CSVLSRQGWGYTF	TGCAGCGTCCTAAGCCGGCAGGGGTGGGGCTACACCTTC
TRBV14	.	once	TRBJ2-1	CASSQEGRGSYNEQFF	TGTGCCAGCAGCCAAGAGGGCAGGGGATCCTACAATGAGCAGTTCTTC
TRBV19	.	.	TRBJ1-5	CASSIVSGQGPQPQHF	TGTGCCAGTAGTATTGTATCCGGCCAGGGCCCTCAGCCCCAGCATTTT
TRBV11-2	TRBD2	.	TRBJ2-3	CASSPRASGGSDTQYF	TGTGCCAGCAGCCCACGGGCTAGCGGGGGGTCAGATACGCAGTATTTT
TRBV29-1	TRBD2	.	TRBJ2-3	CSVVAGGDTQYF	TGCAGCGTTGTAGCGGGGGGGGATACGCAGTATTTT
TRBV5-1	.	.	TRBJ1-1	CASSPVEDTEAFF	TGCGCCAGCAGCCCTGTGGAGGACACTGAAGCTTTCTTT
TRBV11-3	.	.	TRBJ2-2	CASRRRVQNTGELFF	TGTGCCAGCCGCCGGAGAGTGCAGAACACCGGGGAGCTGTTTTTT
TRBV9	.	.	TRBJ2-7	CASSAVGRWDEQYF	TGTGCCAGCAGCGCGGTAGGGAGGTGGGACGAGCAGTACTTC
TRBV7-6	.	few	TRBJ1-1	CASSLNWQNTEAFF	TGTGCCAGCAGCTTGAATTGGCAGAACACTGAAGCTTTCTTT
TRBV24-1	.	.	TRBJ2-2	CASEGPTGELFF	TGTGCCTCCGAGGGCCCGACCGGGGAGCTGTTTTTT
TRBV7-2	.	.	TRBJ2-7	CASSPPWLSSGEQYF	TGTGCCAGCAGCCCACCGTGGCTCTCCTCGGGCGAGCAGTACTTC
TRBV3-1/TRBV3-2	TRBD1	.	TRBJ2-1	CASSTGSSYNEQFF	TGTGCCAGCTCGACAGGGAGCTCCTACAATGAGCAGTTCTTC
TRBV6-5	TRBD1	.	TRBJ1-6	CASRQGQGLSSPLHF	TGTGCCAGCAGACAAGGACAGGGACTAAGCTCACCCCTCCACTTT
TRBV4-3	TRBD2	.	TRBJ2-3	CASSQHTSGLTDTQYF	TGCGCCAGCAGCCAACATACTAGCGGACTGACAGATACGCAGTATTTT
TRBV7-6	.	.	TRBJ1-4	CASSPDPRGEKLFF	TGTGCCAGCAGCCCGGACCCTCGGGGGGAAAAACTGTTTTTT
TRBV9	TRBD1	few	TRBJ1-1	CASSVQGAGTEAFF	TGTGCCAGCAGCGTACAGGGGGCCGGCACTGAAGCTTTCTTT
TRBV19	TRBD1	.	TRBJ2-2	CASTIFPGQGGTGELFF	TGTGCCAGTACCATCTTCCCCGGACAGGGAGGCACCGGGGAGCTGTTTTTT
TRBV4-3	TRBD1	.	TRBJ2-2	CASSQGQGAVYTGELFF	TGCGCCAGCAGCCAAGGACAGGGGGCGGTATACACCGGGGAGCTGTTTTTT
TRBV19	TRBD1	.	TRBJ1-4	CASRTPGQGYEKLFF	TGTGCCAGTAGAACTCCGGGACAGGGTTATGAAAAACTGTTTTTT
TRBV9	TRBD1	.	TRBJ1-1	CASSPEDRVRNTEAFF	TGTGCCAGCAGCCCGGAGGACAGGGTGAGGAACACTGAAGCTTTCTTT